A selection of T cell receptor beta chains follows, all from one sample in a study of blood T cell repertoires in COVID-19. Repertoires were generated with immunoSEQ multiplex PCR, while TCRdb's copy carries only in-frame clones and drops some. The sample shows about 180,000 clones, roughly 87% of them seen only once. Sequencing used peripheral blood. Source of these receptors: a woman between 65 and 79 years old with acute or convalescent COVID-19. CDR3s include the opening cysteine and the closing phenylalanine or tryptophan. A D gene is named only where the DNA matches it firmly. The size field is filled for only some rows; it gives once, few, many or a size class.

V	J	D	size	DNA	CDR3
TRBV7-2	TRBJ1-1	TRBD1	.	TGTGCCAGCAGCCAGGACAGGGCCACTGAAGCTTTCTTT	CASSQDRATEAFF
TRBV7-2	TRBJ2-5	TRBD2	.	TGTGCCAGCAGCGCGCGGGGAGGGATGGGCCAAGAGACCCAGTACTTC	CASSARGGMGQETQYF
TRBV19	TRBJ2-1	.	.	TGTGCCAGTAGTTCGCGGGCGGCCCCCTACAATGAGCAGTTCTTC	CASSSRAAPYNEQFF
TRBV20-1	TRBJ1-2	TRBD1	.	TGCAGTGCTATCCGACAGGGGAACTACACCTTC	CSAIRQGNYTF
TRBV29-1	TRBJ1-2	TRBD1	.	TGCAGCGTCGCATTACAGGACAGGGGGCGAGGCTACACCTTC	CSVALQDRGRGYTF
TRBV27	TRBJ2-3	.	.	TGTGCCAGCAGTTCCCTAAGCGGTCCCACAGATACGCAGTATTTT	CASSSLSGPTDTQYF
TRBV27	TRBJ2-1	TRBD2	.	TGTGCCAGCAGTGTATTGGGCGGGGGGGCCTCCAATGAGCAGTTCTTC	CASSVLGGGASNEQFF
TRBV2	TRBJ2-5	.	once	TGTGCCAGCAGTACCGGGACATACGAGACCCAGTACTTC	CASSTGTYETQYF
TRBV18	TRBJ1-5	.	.	TGTGCCAGCTCGGAAGCGAACAGGGTTGGCAATCAGCCCCAGCATTTT	CASSEANRVGNQPQHF
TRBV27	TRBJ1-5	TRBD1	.	TGTGCCAGCCGAACAGGGGGAGGACGATATAGCAATCAGCCCCAGCATTTT	CASRTGGGRYSNQPQHF
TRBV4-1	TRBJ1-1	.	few	TGCGCCAGCAGCCAAGAATGGCCGAACACTGAAGCTTTCTTT	CASSQEWPNTEAFF
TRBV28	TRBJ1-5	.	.	TGTGCCGCCCAGGATAGCAATCAGCCCCAGCATTTT	CAAQDSNQPQHF
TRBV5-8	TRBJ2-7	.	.	TGTGCCAGCACCCACGTCCAAGCTTACGAGCAGTACTTC	CASTHVQAYEQYF
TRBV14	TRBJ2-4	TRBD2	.	TGTGCCAGCAGCCCGAACCCCGGGGGACTAGCGGGAGGTCCCAAAAACATTCAGTACTTC	CASSPNPGGLAGGPKNIQYF
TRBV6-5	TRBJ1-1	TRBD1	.	TGTGCCAGCAGTTACCTACAGGGGATCGAAGCTTTCTTT	CASSYLQGIEAFF
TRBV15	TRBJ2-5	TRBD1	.	TGTGCCACCAGCCCACGACAGGGAGAGACCCAGTACTTC	CATSPRQGETQYF
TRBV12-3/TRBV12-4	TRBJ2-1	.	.	TGTGCCAGCAGATCGTACGGGGGCAATGAGCAGTTCTTC	CASRSYGGNEQFF
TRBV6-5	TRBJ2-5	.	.	TGTGCCAGCAGTTATACGTCCCTAGTCCAAGAGACCCAGTACTTC	CASSYTSLVQETQYF
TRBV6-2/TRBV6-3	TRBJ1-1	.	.	TGTGCCAGCAGTCAGGGACAGAACACTGAAGCTTTCTTT	CASSQGQNTEAFF
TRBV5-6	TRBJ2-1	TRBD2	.	TGTGCCAGCAGTCGGGGACTAGCTTTTGATGAGCAGTTCTTC	CASSRGLAFDEQFF
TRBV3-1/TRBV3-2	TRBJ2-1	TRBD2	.	TGTGCCAGCAGCCAACGGGGGGGCAATGAGCAGTTCTTC	CASSQRGGNEQFF
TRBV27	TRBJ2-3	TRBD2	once	TGTGCCAGCAGTGCGGGGGGACTCGCACGGGCAGATACGCAGTATTTT	CASSAGGLARADTQYF
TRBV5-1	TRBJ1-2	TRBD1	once	TGCGCCAGCAGCCCAGGGACAGCTAACTATGGCTACACCTTC	CASSPGTANYGYTF
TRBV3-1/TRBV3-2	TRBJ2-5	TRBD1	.	TGTGCCAGCAGCCGCGACAGGGGCGTGGAGACCCAGTACTTC	CASSRDRGVETQYF
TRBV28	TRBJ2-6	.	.	TGTGCCAGCAGTTCGGCTAGCGAGACTGGGGCCAACGTCCTGACTTTC	CASSSASETGANVLTF
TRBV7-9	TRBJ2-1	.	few	TGTGCCAGCAGCTCCCTAGTGGGTAGAGGATCCTACAATGAGCAGTTCTTC	CASSSLVGRGSYNEQFF
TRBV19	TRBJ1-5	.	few	TGTGCCAGTAGTTTGGGCAGCAATCAGCCCCAGCATTTT	CASSLGSNQPQHF
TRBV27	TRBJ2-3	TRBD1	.	TGTGCCAGCAGTTTATCAGAGGACAGGGCCTTGAGCACAGATACGCAGTATTTT	CASSLSEDRALSTDTQYF
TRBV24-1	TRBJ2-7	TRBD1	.	TGTGCCACCTCAAGTGGGACAGGGAGCCACGAGCAGTACTTC	CATSSGTGSHEQYF
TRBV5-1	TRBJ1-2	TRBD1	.	TGCGCCAGCAGCTTGGCGTCGACAGGGGTATTCGGCTACACCTTC	CASSLASTGVFGYTF
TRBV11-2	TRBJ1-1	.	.	TGTGCCAGCAGCTTCCAGGGGTTCGGCACTGAAGCTTTCTTT	CASSFQGFGTEAFF
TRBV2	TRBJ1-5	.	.	TGTGCCAGCAGTGGCGAACTCAATCAGCCCCAGCATTTT	CASSGELNQPQHF
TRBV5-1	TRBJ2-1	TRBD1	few	TGCGCCAGCAGCTTGAACCCGGGACAGGGAAACAATGAGCAGTTCTTC	CASSLNPGQGNNEQFF
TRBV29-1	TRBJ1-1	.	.	TGCAGCGTTGGGGGTTTCGGGGGAAACACTGAAGCTTTCTTT	CSVGGFGGNTEAFF
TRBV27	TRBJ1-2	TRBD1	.	TGTGCCAGCAGGGGACCGGGACAGATGAACTATGGCTACACCTTC	CASRGPGQMNYGYTF
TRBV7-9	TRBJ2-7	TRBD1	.	TGTGCCAGCAGCGGCCGACAGGGCATCGACGAGCAGTACTTC	CASSGRQGIDEQYF
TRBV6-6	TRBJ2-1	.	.	TGTGCCAGCAGTTACTTAACAGGGCCCAATGAGCAGTTCTTC	CASSYLTGPNEQFF
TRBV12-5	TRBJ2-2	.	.	TGTGCTAGTGGTTTGAACCAGTACACCGGGGAGCTGTTTTTT	CASGLNQYTGELFF
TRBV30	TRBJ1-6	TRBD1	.	TGTGCCTGGAGTGTTAGGGGCAGGGGGTATTCACCCCTCCACTTT	CAWSVRGRGYSPLHF
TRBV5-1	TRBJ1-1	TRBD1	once	TGCGCCAGCAGTCTACAGGGGGCGGCTGAAGCTTTCTTT	CASSLQGAAEAFF
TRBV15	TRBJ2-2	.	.	TGTGCCACCAGCGTTGGGGCATTTAACACCGGGGAGCTGTTTTTT	CATSVGAFNTGELFF